The source of this TCR beta chain is a study of PD-L1 blockade in urothelial cancer. Study-wide background: Atezolizumab at 1,200 mg intravenously every 3 weeks was started by patients at some point between 2014 and 2015. It was at 3 weeks (second dose) and 6 weeks after treatment start that blood was analyzed.

Templates that were synthetic TCR analogs were spiked into each PCR. The assay was immunoSEQ multiplex PCR, and TCRdb's table has in-frame clones only and misses some. Here the sample spans over 30,000 clones, 84% being singletons. Time point: pretreatment peripheral blood. Patient sample counts ranged from 1 to 8, pretreatment and on-treatment. The clonotype comes from a man in his fifties or sixties with urothelial cancer. The specimen was PBMCs, collected around atezolizumab (anti-PD-L1) treatment.

In DNA, the CDR3 is TGTGCCAGCAGTGCATCCTCAGGTTTCCAGTACTTC. The encoded protein is CASSASSGFQYF. J is TRBJ2-5 and V is TRBV2, with unresolved D. The CDR3 sequence is 12 residues long. Germline assignment: CDR1 SNHLY and CDR2 FYNNEI. Trimming took 4 bases from V and 10 from J, leaving 13 bases between them.